The rows below give T cell receptor beta chains drawn from one sample of a study of blood T cells in healthy people across ages. Via MiXCR, TCRdb re-called the 5' RACE reads, giving one row per CDR3 protein. The profile shows over 1,500,000 distinct CDR3 sequences, 40% to 55% of them singletons. Material: blood. The receptors stem from a woman in her thirties or forties in good health. Each CDR3 is given with its conserved first and last residue. D genes are given only for firm matches. Clone sizes are given selectively: once, few, many, or a class where the clone is expanded.

>TRBV12-3/TRBV12-4|TRBJ2-3|few|NA
CASRRFSPTDTQYF
TGTGCCAGCAGGAGATTTTCCCCCACAGATACGCAGTATTTT
>TRBV20-1|TRBJ1-2|NA|NA
CSARRRGRVYGYTF
TGCAGTGCTCGGCGGAGGGGCCGAGTCTATGGCTACACCTTC
>TRBV5-1|TRBJ2-5|NA|NA
CASSLEGRDKETQYF
TGCGCCAGCAGCTTGGAGGGTCGGGATAAAGAGACCCAGTACTTC
>TRBV6-2/TRBV6-3|TRBJ1-2|NA|NA
CASGVNPSSGDGYTF
TGTGCCAGCGGTGTGAACCCCTCCAGTGGCGATGGCTACACCTTC
>TRBV28|TRBJ2-7|once|TRBD1
CASRPRLTGPYSYEQYF
TGTGCCAGCAGACCTCGACTGACAGGGCCGTACTCCTACGAGCAGTACTTC
>TRBV7-2|TRBJ2-5|NA|NA
CASSPRAGSRETQYF
TGTGCCAGCAGCCCAAGAGCTGGGAGCAGAGAGACCCAGTACTTC
>TRBV6-2/TRBV6-3|TRBJ2-3|few|NA
CASKGPGPRRTDTQYF
TGTGCCAGCAAAGGACCGGGACCGCGACGTACGGATACGCAGTATTTT
>TRBV5-1|TRBJ2-3|few|NA
CASSPAEPCTDTQYF
TGCGCCAGCAGCCCGGCAGAGCCATGCACAGATACGCAGTATTTT
>TRBV5-1|TRBJ2-7|once|NA
CASSFAQGRTYEQYF
TGCGCCAGCAGCTTTGCACAGGGAAGGACCTACGAGCAGTACTTC
>TRBV4-3|TRBJ2-1|once|TRBD2
CASSQDLAANEQFF
TGCGCCAGCAGCCAAGATCTAGCGGCTAATGAGCAGTTCTTC
>TRBV11-2|TRBJ2-3|NA|TRBD2
CASSLAVAGAIDTQYF
TGTGCCAGCAGCTTAGCCGTAGCGGGGGCTATAGATACGCAGTATTTT
>TRBV7-2|TRBJ1-6|NA|NA
CASSPTGGTYNSPLHF
TGTGCCAGCAGCCCAACAGGAGGGACCTATAATTCACCCCTCCACTTT
>TRBV20-1|TRBJ2-4|few|TRBD2
CSARGLAGDGRAKNIQYF
TGCAGTGCTAGAGGTCTAGCGGGGGACGGGCGGGCCAAAAACATTCAGTACTTC
>TRBV7-7|TRBJ2-1|NA|TRBD2
CASSLGVGRGANEQFF
TGTGCTAGCAGCTTAGGAGTCGGGCGGGGGGCGAATGAGCAGTTCTTC
>TRBV6-1|TRBJ2-5|NA|NA
CASSPLTVQETQYF
TGTGCCAGCAGCCCCTTGACAGTTCAAGAGACCCAGTACTTC
>TRBV10-2|TRBJ2-1|NA|NA
CASSVLKGNEQFF
TGCGCCAGCAGTGTACTGAAGGGCAATGAGCAGTTCTTC
>TRBV3-1|TRBJ2-7|NA|TRBD1
CASSIGTGGAYEQYF
TGTGCCAGCAGCATCGGGACAGGGGGGGCCTACGAGCAGTACTTC
>TRBV5-1|TRBJ2-4|NA|TRBD1
CASSLEYGQGSLAKNIQYF
TGCGCCAGCAGCTTGGAATACGGACAGGGGTCGTTGGCCAAAAACATTCAGTACTTC
>TRBV7-2|TRBJ1-2|NA|NA
CASSLRQDTGYTF
TGTGCCAGCAGCTTACGACAGGATACTGGCTACACCTTC
>TRBV27|TRBJ2-7|few|NA
CASRAGNVDEQYF
TGTGCCAGCCGTGCAGGGAACGTGGACGAGCAGTACTTC
>TRBV12-3/TRBV12-4|TRBJ2-1|few|NA
CASRQTSPEGNEQFF
TGTGCCAGCAGGCAAACTAGCCCTGAGGGGAATGAGCAGTTCTTC
>TRBV6-5|TRBJ2-4|NA|NA
CASKGEGAKNIQYF
TGTGCCAGCAAGGGGGAGGGGGCCAAAAACATTCAGTACTTC
>TRBV6-1|TRBJ2-5|NA|TRBD2
CASSRGPPQGAGVNEQYF
TGTGCCAGCAGTCGTGGTCCTCCGCAGGGCGCGGGGGTTAATGAGCAGTACTTC
>TRBV5-6|TRBJ2-4|few|NA
CASSTRKQGTAKNIQYF
TGTGCCAGCAGCACAAGAAAACAGGGTACGGCCAAAAACATTCAGTACTTC
>TRBV7-2|TRBJ2-5|NA|TRBD1
CASSVDRVREQYF
TGTGCCAGCAGCGTAGACAGGGTGAGGGAGCAGTACTTC
>TRBV5-1|TRBJ2-5|NA|NA
CASSLEPSWETQYF
TGCGCCAGCAGCTTGGAACCCTCCTGGGAGACCCAGTACTTC
>TRBV20-1|TRBJ2-7|few|TRBD2
CSASRGGRLGEQYF
TGCAGTGCATCCCGGGGGGGACGCTTAGGGGAGCAGTACTTC
>TRBV20-1|TRBJ2-7|few|NA
CSATTYSYEQYF
TGCAGTGCTACGACATACTCCTACGAGCAGTACTTC
>TRBV7-2|TRBJ1-2|few|TRBD1
CASSLAWDSSGYTF
TGTGCCAGCAGCTTAGCGTGGGACAGTAGCGGCTACACCTTC